Listed here are 17 T cell receptor beta chains from one sample, sequenced in a study of tumor and adjacent non-tumor tissue in lung cancer. Three rounds of nested PCR, following a modified ARM-PCR protocol, produced the TCRbeta library. TCRdb processed the multiplex PCR reads anew with MiXCR; each CDR3 protein has one entry. The sample lists more than 90,000 distinct CDR3 sequences; around 64% were seen once. The template was RNA from unsorted bulk tissue. The sequenced sample was lung tumor tissue. All receptors derive from a man between 60 and 70 years old with non-small cell lung cancer.

In the case of this clonotype: This may be a read error: a much more frequent sequence differs by one nucleotide. The rearrangement links TRBV20-1 to TRBJ2-3; 8 positions match TRBD1. CDR3 length: 15 residues. The germline V gene encodes CDR1 DFQATT and CDR2 SNEGSKA (reference sequence). CDR3 region: CSVRAGQGPTDTQYF. For the CDR3, the DNA is TGCAGTGTTAGAGCTGGACAGGGACCCACAGATACGCAGTATTTT.

The chain recombines TRBV11-2 with TRBJ2-1, with 14 bases matching TRBD2. This CDR3 comprises 15 residues. V was clipped by 5 bases and J by 13 bases; unmatched bases: 10. Germline V lookup: CDR1 SGHAT, CDR2 FQNNGV. The CDR3 nucleotides are TGTGCCAGCAGCCAGGGACTAGCGGGAGCTTCTGATCAGTTCTTC. Translated, it gives CASSQGLAGASDQFF.

The chain couples TRBV11-2 to TRBJ2-7, with no clear D. Per germline, CDR1 SGHAT and CDR2 FQNNGV. The CDR3 loop spans 12 amino acids. V was clipped by 9 bases and J by 6 bases, with 15 bases between them. The CDR3 coding sequence is TGTGCCAGTAGCCTGGATACGTGCGAGCAGTACTTC. As protein: CASSLDTCEQYF.

Worth noting for this clonotype: Germline is not matched at one junction end, which may reflect a read error. This chain uses TRBV6-2 or TRBV6-3 with TRBJ1-1; 8 nucleotides line up with TRBD1. CDR1 and CDR2 (germline): MNHEY, SVGEGT. The length of the CDR3 is 13 residues. The CDR3: CANSSGQGTEAFF. CDR3 in DNA: TGTGCCAACAGTTCCGGACAGGGCACTGAAGCTTTCTTT.

With regard to this clonotype: The junction departs from the called germline gene at one end, perhaps through a read error. The chain joins TRBV11-2 to TRBJ2-2; no clear D. The germline V gene has CDR1 SGHAT and CDR2 FQNNGV. This CDR3 has 14 residues. The CDR3 spells CASNLMLGTGELFF. The DNA of the CDR3 is TGTGCCAGCAACTTAATGCTGGGAACCGGGGAGCTGTTTTTT.

Regarding this clonotype: Given the absence of the conserved phenylalanine or tryptophan at the CDR3 end, a read error is likely. The chain is built from TRBV29-1 and TRBJ2-7; D not resolved. From germline, CDR1 is SQVTM and CDR2 ANQGSEA. V lost 1 base to trimming and J lost 4 bases, with 8 bases between them. The CDR3 covers 12 residues. The DNA for the CDR3 is TGCAGCGTTGAAGTGAACACTTACGAGCAGTACCTC. Amino acid sequence: CSVEVNTYEQYL.

CDR3 loop: CASSFLTGGLAYTQYF. CDR3 sequence (DNA): TGTGCCAGCAGTTTTCTCACGGGGGGTTTAGCATATACGCAGTATTTT. The chain is built from TRBV12-3 or TRBV12-4 and TRBJ2-3, with 7 bases lining up with TRBD2. With 3 bases clipped from V and 7 bases from J, the junction kept 13 bases outside the gene matches. CDR3 size: 16 residues.

The chain recombines TRBV12-3 or TRBV12-4 with TRBJ1-6; D unresolved. The V gene lost 3 bases and the J gene lost 7 bases, with 10 bases spanning the gap. The CDR3 consists of 14 residues. CDR3 region: CASSFRGTNSPLHF. The CDR3 bases are TGTGCCAGCAGTTTCCGGGGAACCAATTCACCCCTCCACTTT.

Remarks on this clonotype: One end of the junction varies from germline; a read error may be responsible. The chain joins TRBV30 to TRBJ1-3, with D maybe TRBD1 (6 bases). The length of the CDR3 is 12 residues. Germline assignment: CDR1 GTSNPN and CDR2 SVGIG (reference sequence). CDR3 region: CACPGAGNIIYF. The CDR3 nucleotides are TGTGCCTGCCCGGGGGCCGGAAACATCATATATTTT.

Remarks on this clonotype: One end of the junction fails to match germline, which may point to a read error. The chain couples TRBV5-4 to TRBJ1-1; unclear D gene. This CDR3 contains 13 residues. CDR1 SGHNT and CDR2 YYREEE come from the germline V gene (reference sequence). The CDR3 sequence: CANSLGGFGESFF. The CDR3 DNA is TGTGCTAACAGCTTGGGAGGATTCGGTGAATCTTTCTTT.

This clonotype has at least ten counts. The chain employs TRBV14 and TRBJ1-5; the match to TRBD1 covers 8 bases. The CDR3 extends over 14 amino acids. Looked up from germline, CDR1 is SGHDN and CDR2 is FVKESK. Unmatched junction bases numbered 9, after V lost 4 bases and J lost 10 bases. As DNA, the CDR3 is TGTGCCAGCAGCCCGACAGGGGCTAGAGGACCCCAGCATTTT. The encoded protein is CASSPTGARGPQHF.

Concerning this clonotype: It may be a read error: a sequence one base away is much more abundant. The J gene is TRBJ2-7, the V gene TRBV30; D is possibly TRBD1 (6 bases). CDR3 size: 15 residues. The germline V gene has CDR1 GTSNPN and CDR2 SVGIG (reference sequence). The CDR3 protein is CVWSRGTPSLSEQYF. CDR3 sequence (DNA): TGTGTCTGGAGTAGAGGGACACCTAGTTTGTCCGAGCAGTACTTC.

As concerns this clonotype: A much larger clone differs by one base, so this may be a read error. The rearrangement joins TRBV1 to TRBJ2-7; the table's D call, TRBD1, was not checked against the DNA. TRBV1 is described as a pseudogene. The CDR3 is made up of 15 amino acids. The CDR3 protein is CTSRPRDRESHEQYF. In nucleotides, the CDR3 is TGCACCAGCAGGCCCCGGGACAGGGAGAGTCACGAGCAGTACTTC.

Note on this clonotype: The conserved closing phenylalanine or tryptophan is absent in this CDR3, likely reflecting a read error. The chain combines TRBV20-1 with TRBJ2-7; the D gene is possibly TRBD2 (5 bases). Per the germline V gene, CDR1 is DFQATT and CDR2 is SNEGSKA (reference sequence). Deletions cut 0 bases from V and 3 bases from J, with 15 bases between. The CDR3 totals 15 residues. The CDR3 protein is CSARDENGKFYEQYI. The CDR3 DNA reads as TGCAGTGCTAGAGATGAGAACGGGAAGTTCTACGAGCAGTACATC.

As to this clonotype: The junction differs from germline at one of its ends, possibly a read error. This sequence joins TRBV7-2 and TRBJ1-6, with a possible D match to TRBD1 (5 bases). CDR3 length equals 13 residues. In germline, CDR1 is SGHTA, CDR2 FQGNSA. The CDR3 spells CASSTGHNSPFHF. The CDR3 region has the DNA TGTGCCAGCAGTACAGGCCATAATTCACCCTTCCACTTT.

This clonotype was seen more than once but under ten times. The chain joins TRBV12-3 or TRBV12-4 to TRBJ2-7; perhaps TRBD2 as D (6 bases). The length of the CDR3 is 13 residues. CDR3 in amino acids: CVCRVSGAYEQYF. CDR3 DNA: TGTGTCTGCAGAGTTAGCGGTGCCTACGAGCAGTACTTC.

This clonotype was recorded at least ten times. The V and J genes are TRBV13 and TRBJ1-6, with D perhaps matching TRBD1 (5 bases). Germline CDR1 is PRHDT and CDR2 is FYEKMQ (reference sequence). The V end was cut by 3 bases, the J end by 10 bases, with 19 bases between. This CDR3 is 16 amino acids long. The CDR3 coding sequence is TGTGCCAGCAGCTTCGGACGGGACGGATCGGGATCACCCCTCCACTTT. Protein: CASSFGRDGSGSPLHF.